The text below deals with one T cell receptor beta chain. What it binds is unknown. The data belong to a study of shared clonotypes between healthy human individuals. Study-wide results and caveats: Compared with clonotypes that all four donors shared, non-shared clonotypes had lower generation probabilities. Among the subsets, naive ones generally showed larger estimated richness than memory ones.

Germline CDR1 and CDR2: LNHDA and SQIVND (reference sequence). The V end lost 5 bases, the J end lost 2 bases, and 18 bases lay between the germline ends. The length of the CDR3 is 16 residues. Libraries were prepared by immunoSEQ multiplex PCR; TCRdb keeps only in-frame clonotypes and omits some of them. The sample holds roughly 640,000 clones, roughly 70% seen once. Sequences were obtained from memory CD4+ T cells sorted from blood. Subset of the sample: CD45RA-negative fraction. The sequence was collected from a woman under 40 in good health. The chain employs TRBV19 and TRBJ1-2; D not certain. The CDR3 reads CASSPSVGSLNYGYTF. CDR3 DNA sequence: TGTGCCAGTAGTCCTTCGGTCGGAAGCTTAAACTATGGCTACACCTTC.